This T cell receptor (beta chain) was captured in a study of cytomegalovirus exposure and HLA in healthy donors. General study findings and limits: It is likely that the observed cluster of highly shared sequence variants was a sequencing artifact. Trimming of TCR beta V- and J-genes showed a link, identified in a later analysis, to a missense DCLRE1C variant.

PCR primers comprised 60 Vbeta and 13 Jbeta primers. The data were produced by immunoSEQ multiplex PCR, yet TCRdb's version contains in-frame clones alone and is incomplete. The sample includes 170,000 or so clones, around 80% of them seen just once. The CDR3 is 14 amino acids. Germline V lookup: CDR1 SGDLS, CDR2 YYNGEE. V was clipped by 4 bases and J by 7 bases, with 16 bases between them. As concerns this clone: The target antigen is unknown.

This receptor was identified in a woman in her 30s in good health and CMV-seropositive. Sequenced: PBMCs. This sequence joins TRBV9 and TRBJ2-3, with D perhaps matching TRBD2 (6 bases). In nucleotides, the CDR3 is TGTGCCAGCAGCCGGGAACTAGCAGAAAATACGCAGTATTTT. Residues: CASSRELAENTQYF.